Listed below are T cell receptor beta chains from one sample, sequenced in a study of radiotherapy plus CTLA-4 blockade in lung cancer. Data came from immunoSEQ multiplex PCR; TCRdb stores just in-frame clones and leaves some out. Among roughly 53,000 clones, approximately 85% were seen once, and the ten largest hold 4.8%. This material consisted of peripheral blood, taken from a patient treated with radiotherapy plus ipilimumab. These receptor sequences come from a human donor with non-small cell lung cancer whose response to radiotherapy plus ipilimumab could not be evaluated. The CDR3 runs from the conserved cysteine through the conserved F or W. A D gene is named only where the DNA matches it firmly. Expanded clones are given a class, and other clones once, few, many or no size at all.

>.|TRBV27|TRBD1|TRBJ2-1
TGTGCCAGCAGTTTTCGACAGGGCGGATTCTCCTACAATGAGCAGTTCTTC
CASSFRQGGFSYNEQFF
>.|TRBV2|.|TRBJ1-2
TGTGCCAGCAGTGAACAGGTGGGCTATGGCTACACCTTC
CASSEQVGYGYTF
>.|TRBV7-9|TRBD1|TRBJ2-5
TGTGCCAGCGGGGGCCGGGACAGGGGGCAATGGGGGATCCAAGAGACCCAGTACTTC
CASGGRDRGQWGIQETQYF
>.|TRBV4-1|TRBD2|TRBJ2-4
TGCGCCAGCAGCCAAGATCTAGCTAGCGGGACCGCCCTTCAGTACTTC
CASSQDLASGTALQYF
>.|TRBV2|.|TRBJ2-1
TGTGCCAGCAGTCCCACACATTACAATGAGCAGTTCTTC
CASSPTHYNEQFF
>.|TRBV19|.|TRBJ2-7
TGTGCCAGTAGTATCGGTCCGCCCTACGAGCAGTACTTC
CASSIGPPYEQYF
>.|TRBV6-4|.|TRBJ1-6
TGTGCCAGCAGTTCCCCTAATGGTGGACCCCTCCACTTT
CASSSPNGGPLHF
>.|TRBV27|TRBD1|TRBJ1-1
TGTGCCAGCAGTCGGACAGGGCCCTTCACTGAAGCTTTCTTT
CASSRTGPFTEAFF
>once|TRBV7-2|.|TRBJ2-5
TGTGCCAGCAGCTTAGCGCTGGGGGGTCCGATAGAGACCCAGTACTTC
CASSLALGGPIETQYF
>.|TRBV10-1|.|TRBJ2-7
TGCGCCAGCAGTCCCTGGATCGGGGCCTACGAGCAGTACTTC
CASSPWIGAYEQYF
>.|TRBV6-6|TRBD1|TRBJ2-7
TGTGCCAGCAGTTACAACCGGGACAGGTTATCCTACGAGCAGTACTTC
CASSYNRDRLSYEQYF
>.|TRBV19|.|TRBJ1-3
TGTGCCAGCCGTTCCAGGGCTTCGACTGGAAACACCATATATTTT
CASRSRASTGNTIYF
>.|TRBV6-4|.|TRBJ2-1
TGTGCCAGCAGAGCGGTGAGCTCCTACAATGAGCAGTTCTTC
CASRAVSSYNEQFF
>.|TRBV5-4|.|TRBJ1-1
TGTGCCAGCAGCTCTCGTTACTACACTGAAGCTTTCTTT
CASSSRYYTEAFF
>.|TRBV7-9|.|TRBJ2-7
TGTGCCAGCAGCTCCCGGGACTCCCCCTACGAGCAGTACTTC
CASSSRDSPYEQYF
>.|TRBV28|TRBD1|TRBJ2-2
TGTGCCAGCAGCCCGACAGGGGATACCGGGGAGCTGTTTTTT
CASSPTGDTGELFF
>.|TRBV25-1|TRBD1|TRBJ2-2
TGTGCCAGCAGGGCGGCAGGGGGACCCGGGGAGCTGTTTTTT
CASRAAGGPGELFF
>.|TRBV5-5|.|TRBJ1-5
TGTGCCAGCAGCTTGGCCGTCACAGGCAATCAGCCCCAGCATTTT
CASSLAVTGNQPQHF
>.|TRBV7-2|.|TRBJ2-1
TGTGCCAGCAGCTCTGGGAGTCCCATCTTGGGCTACTACAATGAGCAGTTCTTC
CASSSGSPILGYYNEQFF
>.|TRBV7-3|.|TRBJ2-6
TGTGCCAGCAGCTTAGGACAGAGTGGGGCCAACGTCCTGACTTTC
CASSLGQSGANVLTF
>.|TRBV9|.|TRBJ2-1
TGTGCCAGCAGCGTATGGTCGGCGGAAGGGGGTGAGCAGTTCTTC
CASSVWSAEGGEQFF